The rows below give T cell receptor beta chains drawn from one sample of a study of T cells in Graves' hyperthyroidism and ophthalmopathy. MiXCR was run by TCRdb on the multiplex PCR reads, yielding one entry per CDR3 protein. The sample has about 380,000 distinct CDR3 sequences, over 11% seen once. Sequencing was carried out using blood. Receptors were obtained from a woman in her sixties with Graves' hyperthyroidism. Each CDR3 is given with its conserved first and last residue. Fields, in order: J gene, D gene, clone size, V gene, CDR3 DNA, CDR3 protein. D genes are given only for firm matches. Clone size is not always given. Where it is, it says once, few, many or a class for expanded clones.

j_call: TRBJ2-2
d_call: TRBD2
clone_size: -
v_call: TRBV7-2
cdr3_nt: TGTGCCAGCAGCTTAGGAGTTGGGGCGGGAGGGTACACCGGGGAGCTGTTTTTT
cdr3_aa: CASSLGVGAGGYTGELFF

j_call: TRBJ1-3
d_call: -
clone_size: few
v_call: TRBV6-9
cdr3_nt: TGTGCCAGCAGTTTAGCGGCAGCCGCGGGTAACACCATATATTTT
cdr3_aa: CASSLAAAAGNTIYF

j_call: TRBJ2-3
d_call: TRBD2
clone_size: many
v_call: TRBV27
cdr3_nt: TGTGCCAGCAACCAGGGACTAGCGGCGGGTAGGGATACGCAGTATTTT
cdr3_aa: CASNQGLAAGRDTQYF

j_call: TRBJ2-7
d_call: -
clone_size: many
v_call: TRBV30
cdr3_nt: TGTGCCTGGACCCCACCCCTCGGGACGATTTCCTACGAGCAGTACTTC
cdr3_aa: CAWTPPLGTISYEQYF

j_call: TRBJ2-1
d_call: TRBD2
clone_size: many
v_call: TRBV5-1
cdr3_nt: TGCGCCAGCAGCTCGACTAGCGGAGTCTACAATGAGCAGTTCTTC
cdr3_aa: CASSSTSGVYNEQFF

j_call: TRBJ1-1
d_call: TRBD1
clone_size: -
v_call: TRBV6-1
cdr3_nt: TGTGCCAGCAGTTCGACAGGGACGTACACTGAAGCTTTCTTT
cdr3_aa: CASSSTGTYTEAFF

j_call: TRBJ2-7
d_call: TRBD2
clone_size: many
v_call: TRBV5-1
cdr3_nt: TGCGCCAGCAGCCGGAGACTAGCGGGAGCCGACGAGCAGTACTTC
cdr3_aa: CASSRRLAGADEQYF

j_call: TRBJ1-2
d_call: -
clone_size: many
v_call: TRBV6-1
cdr3_nt: TGTGCCAGCAGTGAGCGCCCTTCCTATGGCTACACCTTC
cdr3_aa: CASSERPSYGYTF

j_call: TRBJ2-7
d_call: -
clone_size: -
v_call: TRBV5-4
cdr3_nt: TGCGCCAGCAGCCAGTCGAGCACCTACGAGCAGTACTTC
cdr3_aa: CASSQSSTYEQYF

j_call: TRBJ1-5
d_call: -
clone_size: many
v_call: TRBV11-2
cdr3_nt: TGTGCCAGCAGCCCCGGACCGAATCAGCCCCAGCATTTT
cdr3_aa: CASSPGPNQPQHF

j_call: TRBJ2-1
d_call: -
clone_size: few
v_call: TRBV6-1
cdr3_nt: TGTGCCAGCAGTGAGACAGGCCTCTCCTACAATGAGCAGTTCTTC
cdr3_aa: CASSETGLSYNEQFF

j_call: TRBJ1-4
d_call: -
clone_size: -
v_call: TRBV25-1
cdr3_nt: TGTGCCAGCAGTGCACGGATCGGACCGTCTAATGAAAAACTGTTTTTT
cdr3_aa: CASSARIGPSNEKLFF

j_call: TRBJ2-7
d_call: -
clone_size: few
v_call: TRBV24-1
cdr3_nt: TGTGCCACCCAGGACGGGAACGACTACGAGCAGTACTTC
cdr3_aa: CATQDGNDYEQYF

j_call: TRBJ1-1
d_call: -
clone_size: many
v_call: TRBV2
cdr3_nt: TGTGCCAGCAGTGATTGGCGGGGTGGTAACACTGAAGCTTTCTTT
cdr3_aa: CASSDWRGGNTEAFF

j_call: TRBJ2-7
d_call: TRBD2
clone_size: many
v_call: TRBV28
cdr3_nt: TGTGCCAGCAGTTTACAGGGGGTAGAGACTAGCGGATTTTACGAGCAGTACTTC
cdr3_aa: CASSLQGVETSGFYEQYF

j_call: TRBJ1-2
d_call: -
clone_size: many
v_call: TRBV6-1
cdr3_nt: TGTGCCAGCAGCGGAGGATTTCTTAACTATGGCTACACCTTC
cdr3_aa: CASSGGFLNYGYTF

j_call: TRBJ1-5
d_call: -
clone_size: -
v_call: TRBV27
cdr3_nt: TGTGCCAGCAGTTTAAACCGTCAGACAAATCAGCCCCAGCATTTT
cdr3_aa: CASSLNRQTNQPQHF

j_call: TRBJ1-1
d_call: -
clone_size: many
v_call: TRBV3-1
cdr3_nt: TGTGCCAGCAGCCAAAGGGGCCTTGGCACTGAAGCTTTCTTT
cdr3_aa: CASSQRGLGTEAFF

j_call: TRBJ2-1
d_call: -
clone_size: many
v_call: TRBV20-1
cdr3_nt: TGCAGTGCTAGAGAGTATATGTCGGAGGGGGCGAATGAGCAGTTCTTC
cdr3_aa: CSAREYMSEGANEQFF

j_call: TRBJ2-3
d_call: TRBD2
clone_size: many
v_call: TRBV24-1
cdr3_nt: TGTGCCACCAGTGAGGGTGGGACTAAAGATACGCAGTATTTT
cdr3_aa: CATSEGGTKDTQYF

j_call: TRBJ2-3
d_call: -
clone_size: -
v_call: TRBV12-3/TRBV12-4
cdr3_nt: TGTGCCAGCAGTTTAGATTTGGTCGCAGATACGCAGTATTTT
cdr3_aa: CASSLDLVADTQYF

j_call: TRBJ1-5
d_call: -
clone_size: -
v_call: TRBV10-3
cdr3_nt: TGTGCCATCAGTGAGTCGGGGGGAAACGGCAATCAGCCCCAGCATTTT
cdr3_aa: CAISESGGNGNQPQHF

j_call: TRBJ2-1
d_call: -
clone_size: few
v_call: TRBV5-4
cdr3_nt: TGTGCCAGCAGCCCGCTCCTAGACAATGAGCAGTTCTTC
cdr3_aa: CASSPLLDNEQFF

j_call: TRBJ1-1
d_call: -
clone_size: many
v_call: TRBV11-3
cdr3_nt: TGTGCCAGCAGCTCACTCCGGTGGGGGGCCGGGAGCACTGAAGCTTTCTTT
cdr3_aa: CASSSLRWGAGSTEAFF

j_call: TRBJ2-3
d_call: -
clone_size: many
v_call: TRBV6-1
cdr3_nt: TGTGCCAGCAGACCCCCCAGACAAGCTAGCACAGATACGCAGTATTTT
cdr3_aa: CASRPPRQASTDTQYF

j_call: TRBJ2-1
d_call: -
clone_size: many
v_call: TRBV5-1
cdr3_nt: TGCGCCAGCCAACGGGAGGGGGCAAATTACAATGAGCAGTTCTTC
cdr3_aa: CASQREGANYNEQFF

j_call: TRBJ2-7
d_call: TRBD1
clone_size: many
v_call: TRBV12-3/TRBV12-4
cdr3_nt: TGTGCCAGCAGTTTAGTGACAGGGTCCGAGCAGTACTTC
cdr3_aa: CASSLVTGSEQYF

j_call: TRBJ2-5
d_call: TRBD1
clone_size: many
v_call: TRBV7-9
cdr3_nt: TGTGCCAGCAGCTTTGGACAGGGGGCTGGAGAGACCCAGTACTTC
cdr3_aa: CASSFGQGAGETQYF

j_call: TRBJ2-1
d_call: -
clone_size: many
v_call: TRBV11-2
cdr3_nt: TGTGCCAGCAGCTTAGATCGGCCGGTCTCGGGGAATGAGCAGTTCTTC
cdr3_aa: CASSLDRPVSGNEQFF

j_call: TRBJ2-7
d_call: -
clone_size: few
v_call: TRBV24-1
cdr3_nt: TGTGCCACCAGTGATTACTCGACAGTTTCCTACGAGCAGTACTTC
cdr3_aa: CATSDYSTVSYEQYF

j_call: TRBJ1-6
d_call: -
clone_size: -
v_call: TRBV15
cdr3_nt: TGTGCCACCAGCCCCCCCCTCTATAATTCACCCCTCCACTTT
cdr3_aa: CATSPPLYNSPLHF